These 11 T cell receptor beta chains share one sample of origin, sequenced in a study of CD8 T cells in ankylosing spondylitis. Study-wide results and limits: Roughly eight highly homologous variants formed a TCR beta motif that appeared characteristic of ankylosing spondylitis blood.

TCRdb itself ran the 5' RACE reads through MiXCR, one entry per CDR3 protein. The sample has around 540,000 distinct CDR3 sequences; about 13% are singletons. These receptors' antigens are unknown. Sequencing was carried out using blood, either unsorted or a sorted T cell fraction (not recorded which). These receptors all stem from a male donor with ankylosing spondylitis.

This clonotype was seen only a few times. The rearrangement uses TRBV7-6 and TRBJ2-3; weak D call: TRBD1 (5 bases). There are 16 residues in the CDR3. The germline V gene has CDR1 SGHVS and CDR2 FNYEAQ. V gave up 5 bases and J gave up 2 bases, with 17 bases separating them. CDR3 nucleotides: TGTGCCAGCAGCCAGAAGGACACCTTAATCACAGATACGCAGTATTTT. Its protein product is CASSQKDTLITDTQYF. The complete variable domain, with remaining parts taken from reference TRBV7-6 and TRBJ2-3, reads GAGVSQSPRYKVTKRGQDVALRCDPISGHVSLYWYRQALGQGPEFLTYFNYEAQQDKSGLPNDRFSAERPEGSISTLTIQRTEQRDSAMYRCASSQKDTLITDTQYFGPGTRLTVL.

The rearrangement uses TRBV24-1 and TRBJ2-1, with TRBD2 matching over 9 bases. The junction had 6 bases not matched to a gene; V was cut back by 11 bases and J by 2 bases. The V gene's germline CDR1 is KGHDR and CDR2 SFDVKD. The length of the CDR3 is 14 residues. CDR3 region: CASGASGTYNEQFF. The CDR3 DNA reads TGTGCCAGCGGGGCTAGCGGGACCTACAATGAGCAGTTCTTC.

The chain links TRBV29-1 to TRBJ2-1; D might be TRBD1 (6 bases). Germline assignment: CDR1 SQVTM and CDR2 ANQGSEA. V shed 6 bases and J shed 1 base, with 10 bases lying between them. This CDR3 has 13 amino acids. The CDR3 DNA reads TGCAGCGTGGGGGCGGCGTCCTACAATGAGCAGTTCTTC. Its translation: CSVGAASYNEQFF.

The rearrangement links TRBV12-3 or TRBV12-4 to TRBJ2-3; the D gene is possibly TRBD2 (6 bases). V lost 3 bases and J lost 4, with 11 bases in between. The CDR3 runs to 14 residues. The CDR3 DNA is TGTGCCAGCAGTTTTACTAGCCCCCCAGATACGCAGTATTTT. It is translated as CASSFTSPPDTQYF.

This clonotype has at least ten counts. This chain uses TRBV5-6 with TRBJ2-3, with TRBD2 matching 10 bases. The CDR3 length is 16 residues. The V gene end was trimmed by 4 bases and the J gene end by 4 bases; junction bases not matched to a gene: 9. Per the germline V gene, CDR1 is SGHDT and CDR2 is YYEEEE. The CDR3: CASSGLAGGPPDTQYF. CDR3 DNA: TGTGCCAGCAGCGGTTTAGCGGGAGGACCCCCAGATACGCAGTATTTT.

The CDR3: CASSPEGQFREAFF. The CDR3 bases are TGCGCCAGCAGCCCCGAGGGGCAGTTCCGTGAAGCTTTCTTT. The chain combines TRBV5-1 with TRBJ1-1; D is possibly TRBD1 (5 bases). This CDR3 is built from 14 residues. The V gene's germline CDR1 is SGHRS and CDR2 YFSETQ. Trimming pared 4 bases from V and 7 bases from J, leaving 17 bases between.

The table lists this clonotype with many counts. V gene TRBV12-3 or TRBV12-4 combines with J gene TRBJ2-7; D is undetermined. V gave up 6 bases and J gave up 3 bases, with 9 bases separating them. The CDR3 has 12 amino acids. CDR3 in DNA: TGTGCCAGCAGCCCACAAGGCTACGAGCAGTACTTC. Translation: CASSPQGYEQYF.

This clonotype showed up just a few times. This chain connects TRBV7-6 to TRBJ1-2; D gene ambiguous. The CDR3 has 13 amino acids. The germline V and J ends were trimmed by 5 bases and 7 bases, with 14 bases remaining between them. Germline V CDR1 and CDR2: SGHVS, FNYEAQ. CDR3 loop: CASSPQLMSGYTF. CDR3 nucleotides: TGTGCCAGCAGCCCGCAATTGATGAGTGGCTACACCTTC.

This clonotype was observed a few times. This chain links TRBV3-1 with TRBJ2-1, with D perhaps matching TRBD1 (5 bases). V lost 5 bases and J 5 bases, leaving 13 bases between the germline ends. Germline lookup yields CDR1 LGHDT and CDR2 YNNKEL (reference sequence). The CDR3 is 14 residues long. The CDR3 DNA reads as TGTGCCAGCAGCAGAAAGGGGCAGAACAATGAGCAGTTCTTC. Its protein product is CASSRKGQNNEQFF.

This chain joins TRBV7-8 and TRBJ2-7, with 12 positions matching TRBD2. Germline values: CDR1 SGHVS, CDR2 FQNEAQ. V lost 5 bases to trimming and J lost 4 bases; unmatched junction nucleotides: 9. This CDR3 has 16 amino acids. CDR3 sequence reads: CASSPQTGTSGYEQYF. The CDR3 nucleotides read TGTGCCAGCAGCCCCCAGACCGGGACTAGCGGGTACGAGCAGTACTTC.

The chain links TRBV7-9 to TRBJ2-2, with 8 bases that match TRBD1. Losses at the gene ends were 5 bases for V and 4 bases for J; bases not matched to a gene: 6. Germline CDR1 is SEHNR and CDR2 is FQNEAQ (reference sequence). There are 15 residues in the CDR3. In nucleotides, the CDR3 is TGTGCCAGCAGCAAGTGGACAGGGCCCACCGGGGAGCTGTTTTTT. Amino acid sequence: CASSKWTGPTGELFF.